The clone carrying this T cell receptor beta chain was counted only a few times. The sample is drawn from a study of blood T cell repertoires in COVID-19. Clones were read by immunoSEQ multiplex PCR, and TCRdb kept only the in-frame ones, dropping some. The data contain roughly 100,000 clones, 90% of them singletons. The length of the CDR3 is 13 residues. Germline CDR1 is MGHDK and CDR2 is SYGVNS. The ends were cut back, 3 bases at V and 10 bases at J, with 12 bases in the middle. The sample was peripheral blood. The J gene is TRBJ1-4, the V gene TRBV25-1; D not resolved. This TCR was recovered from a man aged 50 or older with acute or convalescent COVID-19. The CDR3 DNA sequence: TGTGCCAGCAGTGAGACTGCTCTTGGAAAACTGTTTTTT. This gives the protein CASSETALGKLFF. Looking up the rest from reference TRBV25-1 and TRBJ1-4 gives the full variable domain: EADIYQTPRYLVIGTGKKITLECSQTMGHDKMYWYQQDPGMELHLIHYSYGVNSTEKGDLSSESTVSRIRTEHFPLTLESARPSHTSQYLCASSETALGKLFFGSGTQLSVL.